This record concerns one T cell receptor beta chain sequence. The data were produced by immunoSEQ multiplex PCR, yet TCRdb's version contains in-frame clones alone and is incomplete. The sample holds some 190,000 clones, roughly 81% seen once. This sample is drawn from a study of blood T cell repertoires in COVID-19. This CDR3 contains 16 residues. Germline loops: CDR1 MNHEY, CDR2 SVGAGI. The J segment lost 2 bases and the V segment lost 4 bases, leaving 5 bases of the junction unmatched. The chain carries TRBV6-5 and TRBJ2-2, with 9 bases lining up with TRBD1. Source material: peripheral blood. The source is a woman aged 40 to 50 with COVID-19, enrolled during active disease. CDR3 region: CASSSGQGSNTGELFF. In DNA, the CDR3 is TGTGCCAGCAGTTCTGGACAGGGGAGTAACACCGGGGAGCTGTTTTTT.